The TCR beta chain under discussion was sequenced for a study of shared clonotypes between healthy human individuals (dated by TCRdb to about 2020). In terms of the full investigation: The cohort included a few men and a couple of women between 18 and 49 years of age. Per donor, three plates each were used for CD4 naive and CD4 memory, two for CD8 naive, and one for CD8 memory. To estimate repertoire size and how much clonotypes are shared between individuals, the study performed deep sequencing of blood TCR repertoires from 4 to 6 healthy adults. Different laboratories and diverse techniques were used to prepare libraries and sequence TCR repertoires, to increase sequencing depth and limit assay-specific biases. Each donor's leukapheresis produced roughly between roughly 0.85 and 9.5 billion PBMCs.

What the work shows at the level of the full study, not this receptor alone: Naive subsets generally had larger estimated clonotype richness than memory subsets did. Sharing across a few donors was observed for around 5% of naive CD4, about 4% of naive CD8, about 2.3% of memory CD4, and less than 0.45% of memory CD8 clonotypes. Based on pairwise subsampling, the degree of clonotype sharing among donors was expected to be affected by sequencing depth. Sampling was limited to blood, and TCR repertoires in tissue likely differ from TCR repertoires in blood. The genetic and exposure-history diversity represented was limited by the small number of donors. Rarefaction of sorted-subset datasets indicated incomplete sequencing despite the large sequencing depth. Higher generation probabilities were observed for clonotypes shared by all four sorted-subset donors than for non-shared clonotypes.

This clone turned up a few times. The target of this receptor is not known. Base quality data are lacking; no much larger clone is found one base away. Using the deep immunoSEQ assay, multiplex PCR amplified TCR CDR3 regions from genomic DNA. Extracted genomic DNA from each cell subset was distributed evenly across all wells of several immunoSEQ 96-well plates, and each plate was treated as a replicate. For sorted subsets, approximately 200 ng of genomic DNA, equivalent to around 30,000 T cell genomes, went into each replicate PCR. Purified libraries were measured with a Qubit 3.0 fluorometer, size-checked on a Bioanalyzer 2100, and measured again with the KAPA Library Quantification kit. Each immunoSEQ 96-well plate was sequenced on its own single-read 150-cycle Illumina NextSeq 550 flow cell. In the source study's methods: Because the immunoSEQ output held only junctional sequences and lacked quality scores, the filtering could not match the filtering applied to full-length reads. Sequences were annotated with PyIR, a Python wrapper for IgBLAST v1.9, and V/J genes and CDR3 were assigned using IMGT germline references. Any read was removed if the V/J assignment was weak (E-value above 1e-6), the CDR3 was missing, or the read contained stop codons, out-of-frame junctions, or ambiguous translated residues. V3J clonotypes were defined as sequences sharing an identical inferred V gene, J gene, and CDR3 amino acid sequence. Percentage overlap between repertoires was computed as shared unique clonotypes divided by the size of the smaller repertoire. Three approaches were used to assess repertoire richness: RTK rarefaction, the Chao1 estimator, and Recon v2.1 estimates of unobserved clonotypes. For all TCRbeta clonotypes obtained by the gDNA method from a few donors, generation probabilities were computed with OLGA. The source is immuneACCESS, and TCRdb retained only in-frame sequences with V and J called. Part of the clones is not carried over; for the studies checked, unresolved V genes explain less than half of this, and the remainder is unexplained. That table furnishes V, J and clone size, whereas the DNA furnished D and trimming. Within this sample are around 990,000 clones, with about 72% of them counted one time only. The ten biggest clones cover approximately 0.9% of the sample.

The donors were healthy, HIV-negative adults with no recently reported acute infections or vaccinations. Every donor was a Caucasian adult living in Nashville, Tennessee, USA. Magnetic negative selection was used to enrich CD4+ T cells, after which naive cells were positively selected on CD45RA and the negative fraction became the memory subset. Blood was obtained by leukapheresis, after which PBMCs were separated by Ficoll-Histopaque density gradient centrifugation and cryopreserved in liquid nitrogen vapor phase. Purity and quantity of every magnetically sorted T cell population were checked by analytical flow cytometry. Genomic DNA was isolated from each sorted fraction and quantified by UV absorbance on a Nanodrop 2000c. V drops 0 bases and J drops 3 bases, leaving 3 bases in between. CDR1 and CDR2, looked up from the germline V gene (reference sequence), are DFQATT and SNEGSKA. Taken from cysteine to phenylalanine, the CDR3 has 11 residues. Of the read, only the CDR3 DNA is kept; its 33 bases are in frame from base 1.

Material for sequencing was memory CD4+ T cells from PBMCs. The cell subset or site label for this specimen denotes: CD45RA-negative fraction. The receptor was isolated from a man between 18 and 29 years old in good health. Some clones in this sample may be carry-over from other donors' samples. The chain joins TRBV20-1 to TRBJ2-7; the D gene cannot be resolved reliably. The CDR3 corresponds to CSAREVYEQYF. The sequenced DNA: TGCAGTGCTAGAGAGGTCTACGAGCAGTACTTC.